This T cell receptor (beta chain) was identified in a study of blood T cell repertoires in COVID-19. Study information: The origin of the acute and convalescent COVID-19 samples was the United States, Italy and Spain. Sample material is recorded as cDNA or gDNA derived from T cells, B-cell-depleted T cells, or PBMCs.

Assay used: immunoSEQ multiplex PCR; TCRdb lists only in-frame clones, some missing. This table holds roughly 310,000 clones, approximately 88% found once. Germline V CDR1 and CDR2: SGHNT, YYREEE (reference sequence). This CDR3 region has 15 residues. Losses at the gene ends were 0 bases for V and 3 bases for J; bases not matched to a gene: 4. J is TRBJ2-7 and V is TRBV5-4; 9 positions agree with TRBD2. The clonotype was recovered from a woman aged 45-59 years with active or convalescent COVID-19. Sequencing was carried out using peripheral blood. The CDR3 DNA follows: TGTGCCAGCAGCTTGGCGGTAGCGGGGGACTACGAGCAGTACTTC. Translating gives CASSLAVAGDYEQYF.